This T cell receptor beta chain was sequenced during a study of T cell responses to AZD1222 COVID-19 vaccine. Details on this clone: The target antigen is unknown.

Here immunoSEQ multiplex PCR was the method, and the copy in TCRdb shows in-frame clones only, minus some. The sample table includes about 140,000 clones. Germline lookup yields CDR1 LNHDA and CDR2 SQIVND (reference sequence). The J segment lost 5 bases and the V segment lost 5 bases, leaving 5 bases of the junction unmatched. The length of the CDR3 is 14 residues. Study-wide findings and caveats: Sampling captured repertoires only after the peak T cell response. Spike-specific TCR breadth and depth grew following two AZD1222 doses. White British ancestry dominated among donors, who included more females, and clonal diversity was possibly underestimated. The study reported that nearly half of spike-specific TCRs target unmutated variant regions.

The V and J genes are TRBV19 and TRBJ1-5, with 8 bases matching TRBD1. Sequencing used peripheral blood. This receptor was identified in an adult in good health. The CDR3 region has the DNA TGTGCCAGTAGTCCCGGACAGGGAGATCAGCCCCAGCATTTT. It is translated as CASSPGQGDQPQHF.